This T cell receptor beta chain stems from a study of T-cell memory formation after mild COVID-19. At the level of the study: In these data, TCR clusters were largely donor specific.

TCRdb itself ran the 5' RACE reads through MiXCR, one entry per CDR3 protein. Found here are about 260,000 distinct CDR3 sequences, about a sixth of them singletons; the top ten hold more than 20%. The CDR3 has 13 residues. CDR1 DFQATT and CDR2 SNEGSKA come from the germline V gene (reference sequence). The V end was cut by 6 bases, the J end by 5 bases, with 16 bases between. This clonotype came up many times. The chain is built from TRBV20-1 and TRBJ1-1; TRBD1 might be the D (6 bases). The sequence was collected from a man aged 18 to 29 who had mild COVID-19 (a few samples of this study predate the infection). Cell type and time point are not known. Sequencing used PBMCs or a T cell subset sorted from them (not recorded which). The CDR3, as DNA: TGCAGTGCCCCAACAGGGTCATCTACTGAAGCTTTCTTT. Amino acids: CSAPTGSSTEAFF.